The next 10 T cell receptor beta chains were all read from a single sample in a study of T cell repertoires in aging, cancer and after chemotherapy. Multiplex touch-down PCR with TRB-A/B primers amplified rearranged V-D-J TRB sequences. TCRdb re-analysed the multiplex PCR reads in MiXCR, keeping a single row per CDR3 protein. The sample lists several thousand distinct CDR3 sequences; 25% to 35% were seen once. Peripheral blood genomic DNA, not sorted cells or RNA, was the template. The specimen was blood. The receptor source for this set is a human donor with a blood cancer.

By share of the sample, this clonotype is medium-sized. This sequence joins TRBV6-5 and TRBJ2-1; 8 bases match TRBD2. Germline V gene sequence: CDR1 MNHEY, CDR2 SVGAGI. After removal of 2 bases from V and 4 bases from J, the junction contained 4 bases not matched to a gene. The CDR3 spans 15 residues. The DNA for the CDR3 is TGTGCCAGCAGTTACCGTCTAGCGGGTTACAATGAGCAGTTCTTC. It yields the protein CASSYRLAGYNEQFF.

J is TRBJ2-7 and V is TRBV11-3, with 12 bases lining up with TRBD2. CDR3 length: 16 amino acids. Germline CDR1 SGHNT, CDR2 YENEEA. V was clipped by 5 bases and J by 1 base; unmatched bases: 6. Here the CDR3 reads CASSQGLAGPSYEQYF. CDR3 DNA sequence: TGTGCCAGCAGCCAAGGACTAGCGGGGCCGTCCTACGAGCAGTACTTC.

CDR3 amino acids: CASSGGAETQYF. The CDR3 DNA reads as TGTGCCAGCAGTGGGGGGGCCGAGACCCAGTACTTC. The genes are TRBV6-2 or TRBV6-3 and TRBJ2-5, with a tentative D call TRBD2 (7 bases). CDR1 MNHEY and CDR2 SVGEGT come from the germline V gene. This CDR3 is 12 amino acids long. With 5 bases removed from V and 5 bases from J, the gap between germline ends came to 9 bases.

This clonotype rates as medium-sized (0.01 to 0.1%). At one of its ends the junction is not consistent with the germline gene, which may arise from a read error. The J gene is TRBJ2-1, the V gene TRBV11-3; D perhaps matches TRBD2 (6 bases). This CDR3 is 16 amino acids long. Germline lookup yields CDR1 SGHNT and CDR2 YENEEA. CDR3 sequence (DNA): TGTGCCAGCAGCTTAGAACGGGGGACCTCCCACAATGAGCAGTTCTTC. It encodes CASSLERGTSHNEQFF.

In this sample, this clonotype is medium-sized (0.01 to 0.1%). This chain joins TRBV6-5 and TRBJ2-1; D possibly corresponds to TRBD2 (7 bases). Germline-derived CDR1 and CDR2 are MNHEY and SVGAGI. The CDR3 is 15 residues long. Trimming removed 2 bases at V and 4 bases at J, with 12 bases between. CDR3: CASSYTEGGYNEQFF. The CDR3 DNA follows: TGTGCCAGCAGTTACACGGAGGGGGGGTACAATGAGCAGTTCTTC.

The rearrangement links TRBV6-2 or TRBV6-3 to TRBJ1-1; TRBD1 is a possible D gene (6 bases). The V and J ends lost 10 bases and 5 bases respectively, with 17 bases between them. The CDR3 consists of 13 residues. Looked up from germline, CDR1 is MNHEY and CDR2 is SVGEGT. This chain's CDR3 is CATSTGHRTEAFF. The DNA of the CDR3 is TGTGCCACCTCAACAGGGCATAGAACTGAAGCTTTCTTT.

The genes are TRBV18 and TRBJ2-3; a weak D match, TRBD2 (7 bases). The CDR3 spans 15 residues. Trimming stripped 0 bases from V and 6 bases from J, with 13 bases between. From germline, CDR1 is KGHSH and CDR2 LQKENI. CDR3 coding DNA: TGTGCCAGCTCACCACCCTTCGCGGGGGCTGATACGCAGTATTTT. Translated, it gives CASSPPFAGADTQYF.

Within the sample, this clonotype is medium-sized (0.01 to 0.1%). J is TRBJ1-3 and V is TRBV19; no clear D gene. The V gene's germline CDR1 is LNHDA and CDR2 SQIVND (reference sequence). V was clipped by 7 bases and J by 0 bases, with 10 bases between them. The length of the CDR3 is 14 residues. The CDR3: CASKDATSGNTIYF. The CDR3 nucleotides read TGTGCCAGTAAGGACGCCACCTCTGGAAACACCATATATTTT.

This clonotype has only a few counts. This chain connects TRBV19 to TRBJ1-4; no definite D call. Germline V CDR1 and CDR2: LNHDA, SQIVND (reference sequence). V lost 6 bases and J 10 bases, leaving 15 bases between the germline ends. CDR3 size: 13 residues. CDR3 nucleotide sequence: TGTGCCAGTAGGGGGTCGACGGAAGGAAAACTGTTTTTT. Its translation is CASRGSTEGKLFF.

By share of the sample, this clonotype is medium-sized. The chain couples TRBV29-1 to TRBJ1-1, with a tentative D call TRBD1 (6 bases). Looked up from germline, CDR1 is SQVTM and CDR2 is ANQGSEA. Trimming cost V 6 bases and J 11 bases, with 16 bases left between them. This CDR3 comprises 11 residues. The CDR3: CSVKTGTSAFF. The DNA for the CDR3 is TGCAGCGTCAAGACAGGCACCTCGGCTTTCTTT. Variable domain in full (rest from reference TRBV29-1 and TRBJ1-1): SAVISQKPSRDICQRGTSLTIQCQVDSQVTMMFWYRQQPGQSLTLIATANQGSEATYESGFVIDKFPISRPNLTFSTLTVSNMSPEDSSIYLCSVKTGTSAFFGQGTRLTVV.